The 20 T cell receptor beta chains below all came from one sample that was sequenced in a study of T cell responses to AZD1222 COVID-19 vaccine. Sequenced by immunoSEQ multiplex PCR; TCRdb stores in-frame clones only, minus some. The repertoire consists of around 90,000 clones, with 70% to 90% occurring once and the leading ten covering 13%. The specimen was peripheral blood, collected on day 0 of AZD1222 vaccination. All receptors come from an adult in good health.

The J gene is TRBJ1-5, the V gene TRBV15; D gene unclear. CDR1 is LNHNV and CDR2 is YYDKDF in the germline V gene (reference sequence). This CDR3 region has 15 residues. Trimming removed 3 bases from V and 4 bases from J, with 13 bases in between. CDR3 in DNA: TGTGCCACCAGCAGGACGGCGGACGGGAATCAGCCCCAGCATTTT. It is translated as CATSRTADGNQPQHF.

V gene TRBV30 combines with J gene TRBJ1-2; D ambiguous. Germline CDR1 reads GTSNPN; CDR2 reads SVGIG (reference sequence). Trimming removed 4 bases at V and 7 bases at J, with 7 bases between. CDR3 length: 10 amino acids. This CDR3 reads CAWKWGGYTF. CDR3 in DNA: TGTGCCTGGAAGTGGGGTGGCTACACCTTC. The variable domain in full, completed from reference TRBV30 and TRBJ1-2, reads SQTIHQWPATLVQPVGSPLSLECTVEGTSNPNLYWYRQAAGRGLQLLFYSVGIGQISSEVPQNLSASRPQDRQFILSSKKLLLSDSGFYLCAWKWGGYTFGSGTRLTVV.

This chain links TRBV7-6 with TRBJ2-7, with TRBD2 matching over 10 bases. J gave up 0 bases and V 1 base, and 9 bases lay outside the gene matches. Germline V gene sequence: CDR1 SGHVS, CDR2 FNYEAQ. This CDR3 contains 18 residues. CDR3 in amino acids: CASSLEASGGSRSYEQYF. As DNA, the CDR3 is TGTGCCAGCAGCTTAGAGGCTAGCGGGGGTTCCCGCTCCTACGAGCAGTACTTC.

The gene calls are TRBV30 and TRBJ1-6; D perhaps matches TRBD1 (6 bases). Germline V gene data show CDR1 as GTSNPN and CDR2 as SVGIG (reference sequence). The CDR3 spans 13 residues. The ends were cut back, 5 bases at V and 7 bases at J, with 12 bases in the middle. The CDR3 loop reads CAWDRTDNSPLHF. The CDR3 DNA is TGTGCCTGGGATCGGACAGACAATTCACCCCTCCACTTT.

V usage is TRBV2 and J usage is TRBJ1-6; tentatively, D is TRBD1 (5 bases). Germline CDR1 reads SNHLY; CDR2 reads FYNNEI. This CDR3 has 15 residues. V lost 7 bases, J lost 0 bases, and 10 bases lay in between. Here the CDR3 reads CASNGHSSYNSPLHF. CDR3 bases: TGTGCCAGCAACGGACACAGCTCCTATAATTCACCCCTCCACTTT.

This clone was seen only a few times. The chain employs TRBV6-2 or TRBV6-3 and TRBJ1-1, with D unclear. The V and J ends lost 6 bases and 5 bases respectively, with 13 bases between them. Germline V lookup: CDR1 MNHEY, CDR2 SVGEGT. The length of the CDR3 is 13 residues. CDR3 nucleotides: TGTGCCAGCAGGCCTGGACCTGGGACTGAAGCTTTCTTT. It yields the protein CASRPGPGTEAFF.

The chain is built from TRBV6-1 and TRBJ1-5; D is ambiguous. The CDR3 extends over 15 amino acids. The V gene lost 0 bases and the J gene lost 2 bases, with 8 bases spanning the gap. In germline, CDR1 is MNHNS, CDR2 SASEGT. CDR3 in DNA: TGTGCCAGCAGTGAAGCTTTATACGGCAATCAGCCCCAGCATTTT. This codes for CASSEALYGNQPQHF.

The chain is built from TRBV19 and TRBJ1-2; D ambiguous. The CDR3 spans 13 residues. Germline V gives CDR1 LNHDA, CDR2 SQIVND (reference sequence). Trimming left V 4 bases short and J 8 bases short, with 14 bases between. The CDR3 is CASSSQDLGGYTF. The CDR3 DNA reads TGTGCCAGTAGTAGTCAGGATTTAGGAGGCTACACCTTC.

This chain connects TRBV10-3 to TRBJ2-7; TRBD2 matches at 13 bases. Germline V gene sequence: CDR1 ENHRY, CDR2 SYGVKD. The trim removed 2 bases at V and 7 bases at J, leaving 8 bases unmatched. The CDR3 totals 16 residues. CDR3 region: CAISEAAPGLAGEQYF. Here the CDR3 DNA reads TGTGCCATCAGTGAGGCGGCACCGGGACTAGCGGGGGAGCAGTACTTC.

CDR3 residues: CASSPLPNTGELFF. The CDR3 bases are TGTGCCAGCAGCCCTCTTCCAAACACCGGGGAGCTGTTTTTT. J is TRBJ2-2 and V is TRBV9; D gene ambiguous. V was clipped by 4 bases and J by 2 bases, with 9 bases between them. CDR3 size: 14 residues. CDR1 and CDR2 (germline): SGDLS, YYNGEE.

The J gene is TRBJ2-1, the V gene TRBV5-4, with 15 bases identical to TRBD2. The CDR3 totals 17 residues. Trimming cost V 4 bases and J 8 bases; bases outside gene matches: 10. CDR1 and CDR2 from the germline V gene are SGHNT and YYREEE (reference sequence). The CDR3 region is CASSRTSGGALGDEQFF. DNA for the CDR3: TGTGCCAGCAGCAGGACTAGCGGGGGGGCCCTAGGAGATGAGCAGTTCTTC.

This clone was detected only once. In nucleotides, the CDR3 is TGTGCCAGCAGCTCTGCGGCGGGGGAGGCCGGGGAGCTGTTTTTT. This sequence encodes CASSSAAGEAGELFF. V and J are TRBV2 and TRBJ2-2; TRBD2 matches 7 bases. The length of the CDR3 is 15 residues. CDR1 is SNHLY, CDR2 FYNNEI, per germline. V lost 6 bases to trimming and J lost 6 bases; unmatched junction nucleotides: 10.

The chain employs TRBV19 and TRBJ2-7; no clear D gene. This CDR3 has 13 residues. CDR1 LNHDA and CDR2 SQIVND come from the germline V gene (reference sequence). V lost 5 bases and J 1 base, leaving 9 bases between the germline ends. The CDR3 DNA is TGTGCCAGTAGTTCCATGAAATCCTACGAGCAGTACTTC. This gives the protein CASSSMKSYEQYF.

This sequence joins TRBV4-2 and TRBJ2-7; D gene unclear. CDR1 is LGHNA, CDR2 YNFKEQ, per germline. V shed 0 bases and J shed 5 bases, with 11 bases lying between them. This CDR3 spans 14 amino acids. CDR3 sequence: CASSQDSRLNEQYF. The CDR3 bases are TGTGCCAGCAGCCAAGATTCAAGACTGAACGAGCAGTACTTC.

V is TRBV6-1 and J is TRBJ2-7, with 7 bases identical to TRBD2. Germline-derived CDR1 and CDR2 are MNHNS and SASEGT. The CDR3 extends over 12 amino acids. Trimming at V came to 3 bases and at J to 11 bases, leaving 7 bases not matched to a gene. The CDR3 protein is CASSEDGRGEYF. In DNA, the CDR3 is TGTGCCAGCAGTGAGGACGGACGGGGGGAGTACTTC.

This clone was counted a single time. The genes are TRBV5-1 and TRBJ1-1, with 7 bases matching TRBD1. V lost 4 bases to trimming and J lost 5 bases; unmatched junction nucleotides: 11. This CDR3 region has 15 residues. The germline gives CDR1 SGHRS, CDR2 YFSETQ. CDR3 in amino acids: CASSPDRAVMTEAFF. The CDR3 coding sequence is TGCGCCAGCAGCCCTGACAGGGCCGTCATGACTGAAGCTTTCTTT.

V gene TRBV7-3 combines with J gene TRBJ2-4; D could derive from TRBD1 or TRBD2 (6 bases each). Trimming took 6 bases from V and 7 from J, leaving 7 bases between them. In germline, CDR1 is SGHTA, CDR2 FQGTGA. The CDR3 is made up of 11 amino acids. The CDR3 protein is CASRGGNIQYF. For the CDR3, the DNA is TGTGCCAGCAGAGGGGGGAACATTCAGTACTTC.

This rearrangement joins TRBV3-1 (or the pseudogene TRBV3-2) to TRBJ2-7, with a possible D match to TRBD1 (6 bases). V was clipped by 4 bases and J by 3 bases, with 13 bases between them. From germline, CDR1 is LGHDT and CDR2 YNNKEL (reference sequence). The CDR3 is 14 amino acids. CDR3 sequence (DNA): TGTGCCAGCAGCCCCGGACAGTTTCGCTACGAGCAGTACTTC. Translation: CASSPGQFRYEQYF.

V and J are TRBV10-3 and TRBJ1-1; 7 bases line up with TRBD1. J gave up 0 bases and V 6 bases, and 1 base lay outside the gene matches. The CDR3 extends over 13 amino acids. Germline CDR1 reads ENHRY; CDR2 reads SYGVKD. CDR3 sequence: CAISGQVNTEAFF. CDR3 coding DNA: TGTGCCATCAGCGGACAGGTGAACACTGAAGCTTTCTTT.

The chain links TRBV28 to TRBJ2-4; 7 bases agree with TRBD1. CDR1 is MDHEN and CDR2 is SYDVKM in the germline V gene. The V and J ends lost 5 bases and 6 bases, in that order; junction bases with no gene match: 16. This CDR3 is 17 amino acids long. CDR3 DNA sequence: TGTGCCAGCAGTGAGAAAACCGGGACAGCCTTTTCAAACATTCAGTACTTC. Protein product: CASSEKTGTAFSNIQYF. Filled out from reference TRBV28 and TRBJ2-4, the complete variable domain reads DVKVTQSSRYLVKRTGEKVFLECVQDMDHENMFWYRQDPGLGLRLIYFSYDVKMKEKGDIPEGYSVSREKKERFSLILESASTNQTSMYLCASSEKTGTAFSNIQYFGAGTRLSVL.